This T cell receptor (beta chain) was recorded in a study of blood T cell repertoires in COVID-19. Between the trimmed V and J ends, which lost 7 bases and 0 bases, there was a span of 4 bases. This CDR3 has 13 amino acids. This clone was recorded a few times. TCRdb's copy holds only in-frame clones and misses some; the assay was immunoSEQ multiplex PCR. The sample comprises 55,000 to 85,000 clones, roughly 77% of which are singletons, and about 0.87% rests with the top ten. This sequence was found in a woman in her 70s with acute or convalescent COVID-19. The sample consisted of peripheral blood. This chain uses TRBV12-3 or TRBV12-4 with TRBJ1-6; no clear D gene. The DNA of the CDR3 is TGTGCCAGCACTTACTCCTATAATTCACCCCTCCACTTT. Translated: CASTYSYNSPLHF.